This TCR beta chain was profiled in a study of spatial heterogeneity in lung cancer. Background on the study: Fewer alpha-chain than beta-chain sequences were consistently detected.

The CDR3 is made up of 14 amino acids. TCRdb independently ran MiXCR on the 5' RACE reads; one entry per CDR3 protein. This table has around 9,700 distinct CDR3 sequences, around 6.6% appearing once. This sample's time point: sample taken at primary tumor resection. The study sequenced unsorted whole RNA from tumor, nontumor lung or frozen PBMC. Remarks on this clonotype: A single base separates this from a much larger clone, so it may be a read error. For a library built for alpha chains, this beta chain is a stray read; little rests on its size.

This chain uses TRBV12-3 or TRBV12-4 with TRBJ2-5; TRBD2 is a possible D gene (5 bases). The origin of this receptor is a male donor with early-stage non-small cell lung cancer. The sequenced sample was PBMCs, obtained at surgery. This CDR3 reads CVSAKAGGPETQYF. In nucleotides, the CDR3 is TGTGTCAGCGCGAAGGCCGGAGGTCCAGAGACCCAGTACTTC.